This passage covers 30 T cell receptor beta chains from one sample sequenced in a study of shared clonotypes between healthy human individuals. Profiling relied on immunoSEQ multiplex PCR, and the TCRdb table lists in-frame clones only, not all of them. The top ten clones hold 1.5% of a sample with 980,000 or so clones, around three quarters of them seen once. The sample comprised memory CD4+ T cells sorted from blood. Documented subset: CD45RA-negative fraction. The receptors were gathered from a man in his late teens or twenties in good health.

The chain uses TRBV27 and TRBJ1-4; 10 bases map to TRBD1. J was trimmed by 6 bases and V by 5 bases; bases with no gene match: 9. Germline V CDR1 and CDR2: MNHEY, SMNVEV (reference sequence). The CDR3 covers 16 residues. Written as DNA, the CDR3 is TGTGCCAGCAGTCTGACCGGACAGGGGGAGGATGAAAAACTGTTTTTT. This encodes CASSLTGQGEDEKLFF.

This chain links TRBV7-3 with TRBJ2-7; TRBD2 is a possible D gene (5 bases). This CDR3 is 13 amino acids long. Per the germline V gene, CDR1 is SGHTA and CDR2 is FQGTGA. V lost 5 bases to trimming and J lost 6 bases, with 14 bases between them. The CDR3 coding sequence is TGTGCCAGCAGCGCTGGACTGGCGATCGAGCAGTACTTC. This translates into CASSAGLAIEQYF.

For this clone: A read error may produce the germline difference seen at one junction end. The chain is built from TRBV5-6 and TRBJ2-1; 9 positions agree with TRBD1. The germline CDR1 and CDR2 sequences are SGHDT and YYEEEE. The CDR3 is made up of 13 amino acids. The CDR3: CASSLDRGSEQFF. The CDR3 region has the DNA TGTGCCAGCAGTTTGGACAGGGGAAGTGAGCAGTTCTTC.

The table lists this clone with a count of one. Here the CDR3 reads CASRAGDLNTEAFF. The CDR3 DNA follows: TGTGCCAGCAGAGCAGGGGATTTGAACACTGAAGCTTTCTTT. The rearrangement links TRBV7-9 to TRBJ1-1, with D possibly being TRBD1 (6 bases). The CDR3 length is 14 residues. Germline CDR1 SEHNR, CDR2 FQNEAQ (reference sequence). The germline V and J ends were trimmed by 6 bases and 0 bases, with 11 bases remaining between them.

The chain employs TRBV28 and TRBJ2-3; 8 nucleotides match TRBD2. There are 15 residues in the CDR3. In germline, CDR1 is MDHEN, CDR2 SYDVKM. Trimming at V came to 8 bases and at J to 4 bases, leaving 11 bases not matched to a gene. CDR3 in amino acids: CASHTAGAGADTQYF. In DNA, the CDR3 is TGTGCCAGCCATACGGCGGGAGCGGGAGCAGATACGCAGTATTTT.

The chain is built from TRBV18 and TRBJ2-2; D is tentatively TRBD1 or TRBD2 (6 bases each). The CDR3 is 17 amino acids. The V end was cut by 3 bases, the J end by 1 base, with 15 bases between. Germline V gene lookup returns CDR1 KGHSH and CDR2 LQKENI. This CDR3 is CASSPSTGALNTGELFF. For the CDR3, the DNA is TGTGCCAGCTCACCTTCGACGGGGGCCCTGAACACCGGGGAGCTGTTTTTT.

The chain employs TRBV6-5 and TRBJ1-2; 7 bases line up with TRBD1. This CDR3 is built from 14 residues. V gave up 5 bases and J gave up 4 bases; unmatched junction bases: 7. CDR1 and CDR2 (germline): MNHEY, SVGAGI. CDR3 residues: CASSTQGGGYGYTF. The DNA for the CDR3 is TGTGCCAGCAGTACCCAGGGGGGGGGCTATGGCTACACCTTC.

This chain connects TRBV18 to TRBJ2-7, with D hard to call. The CDR3 sequence is 14 residues long. Germline CDR1 is KGHSH and CDR2 is LQKENI. The V and J ends lost 3 bases and 0 bases respectively, with 9 bases between them. CDR3 sequence (DNA): TGTGCCAGCTCACCGGCGGCTGGCTCCTACGAGCAGTACTTC. This gives the protein CASSPAAGSYEQYF.

This sequence joins TRBV6-1 and TRBJ1-1, with D maybe TRBD1 (5 bases). The V gene's germline CDR1 is MNHNS and CDR2 SASEGT. Between the trimmed V and J ends, which lost 4 bases and 0 bases, there was a span of 9 bases. The CDR3 runs 14 residues. CDR3 DNA sequence: TGTGCCAGCAGTGCTCGACAGTTGAACACTGAAGCTTTCTTT. Amino acids: CASSARQLNTEAFF.

The CDR3, as DNA: TGTGCCAGCAGCCAAGAAAAGGGATCCAGGGATACGCAGTATTTT. Protein sequence: CASSQEKGSRDTQYF. The chain joins TRBV4-2 to TRBJ2-3; D gene unclear. This CDR3 is 15 amino acids long. CDR1 and CDR2 from the germline V gene are LGHNA and YNFKEQ. V was shortened by 0 bases and J by 6 bases, with 13 bases between the two germline ends.

The rearrangement links TRBV30 to TRBJ1-1, with D tentatively TRBD1 (6 bases). This CDR3 region has 13 residues. From germline, CDR1 is GTSNPN and CDR2 SVGIG (reference sequence). The V end was cut by 8 bases, the J end by 0 bases, with 13 bases between. CDR3 sequence: CAGDQGLNTEAFF. The CDR3 DNA is TGTGCCGGAGATCAGGGGTTGAACACTGAAGCTTTCTTT.

The gene calls are TRBV28 and TRBJ2-3; tentatively, D is TRBD2 (6 bases). Germline lookup yields CDR1 MDHEN and CDR2 SYDVKM. Trimming removed 10 bases from V and 0 bases from J, with 11 bases in between. This CDR3 has 13 amino acids. The CDR3 here is CAISSDSTDTQYF. In DNA, the CDR3 is TGTGCCATCTCTAGCGATAGCACAGATACGCAGTATTTT.

The V gene is TRBV27, the J gene TRBJ2-5; 10 bases are a match to TRBD2. J gave up 4 bases and V 10 bases, and 6 bases lay outside the gene matches. CDR3 size: 13 residues. Germline V gives CDR1 MNHEY, CDR2 SMNVEV (reference sequence). The CDR3 loop is CATRTSGLETQYF. For the CDR3, the DNA is TGTGCCACTCGGACTAGCGGTTTAGAGACCCAGTACTTC.

This chain links TRBV7-9 with TRBJ1-5, with no clear D. Germline CDR1 reads SEHNR; CDR2 reads FQNEAQ (reference sequence). The CDR3 spans 14 residues. Trimming shortened V by 3 bases and J by 2 bases, and 8 bases separated the two germline ends. CDR3 amino acids: CASSFSTGNQPQHF. CDR3 DNA: TGTGCCAGCAGCTTTTCCACTGGCAATCAGCCCCAGCATTTT.

Concerning this clone: This sample also contains other DNA sequences that code for the same CDR3. The rearrangement uses TRBV18 and TRBJ2-5, with D possibly being TRBD2 (6 bases). In germline, CDR1 is KGHSH, CDR2 LQKENI. The CDR3 totals 12 residues. V was clipped by 2 bases and J by 5 bases, with 6 bases between them. CDR3 amino acids: CASSPGGETQYF. The CDR3 region has the DNA TGTGCCAGCTCACCAGGAGGGGAGACCCAGTACTTC.

V usage is TRBV4-3 and J usage is TRBJ2-3; D might be TRBD2 (6 bases). Germline lookup yields CDR1 LGHNA and CDR2 YSLEER. V gave up 1 base and J gave up 6 bases, with 14 bases separating them. The CDR3 is 15 amino acids. The CDR3 DNA is TGCGCCAGCAGCCAAGGTCCCCAAGGAGGGGATACGCAGTATTTT. This codes for CASSQGPQGGDTQYF.

The chain joins TRBV6-6 to TRBJ2-3, with 8 positions matching TRBD2. Trimming at V came to 6 bases and at J to 6 bases, leaving 11 bases not matched to a gene. Germline CDR1 reads MNHNY; CDR2 reads SVGAGI (reference sequence). The CDR3 contains 15 residues. The CDR3 is CASRGTSGLSDTQYF. DNA for the CDR3: TGTGCCAGCAGGGGAACTAGCGGTCTGAGTGATACGCAGTATTTT.

The table lists this clone with a few counts. At one boundary the junction diverges from the germline segment, which might be a read error. CDR3 region: CASSPQGADGEAFF. The CDR3 DNA follows: TGTGCCAGCTCGCCACAGGGCGCCGATGGTGAAGCTTTCTTT. J is TRBJ1-1 and V is TRBV18, with D possibly matching TRBD1 (6 bases). Germline V gives CDR1 KGHSH, CDR2 LQKENI. The CDR3 extends over 14 amino acids.

The chain carries TRBV6-1 and TRBJ1-1, with no clear D. Between the trimmed V and J ends, which lost 6 bases and 0 bases, there was a span of 8 bases. This CDR3 contains 13 residues. Germline CDR1 MNHNS, CDR2 SASEGT. This CDR3 reads CASRGPMNTEAFF. CDR3 bases: TGTGCCAGCAGAGGCCCCATGAACACTGAAGCTTTCTTT.

V usage is TRBV5-5 and J usage is TRBJ1-1; D unclear. This CDR3 contains 14 residues. V was cut by 2 bases and J by 0 bases, with 8 bases left in between. Germline V gives CDR1 SGHKS, CDR2 YYEKEE (reference sequence). DNA of the CDR3: TGTGCCAGCAGCTTACGGTACATGAACACTGAAGCTTTCTTT. Its protein is CASSLRYMNTEAFF. Full variable domain (rest looked up from reference TRBV5-5 and TRBJ1-1): DAGVTQSPTHLIKTRGQQVTLRCSPISGHKSVSWYQQVLGQGPQFIFQYYEKEERGRGNFPDRFSARQFPNYSSELNVNALLLGDSALYLCASSLRYMNTEAFFGQGTRLTVV.

This clone was picked up a small number of times. The sample has other DNA sequences that encode this CDR3 too. The rearrangement uses TRBV7-9 and TRBJ2-1, with 9 positions matching TRBD2. The CDR3 consists of 15 residues. Germline assignment: CDR1 SEHNR and CDR2 FQNEAQ (reference sequence). J gave up 9 bases and V 1 base, and 7 bases lay outside the gene matches. The CDR3 DNA reads as TGTGCCAGCAGCTTAGAAGCGGGGGGCAAGGGTGAGCAGTTCTTC. Its translation is CASSLEAGGKGEQFF. The full variable domain, rest sourced from reference TRBV7-9 and TRBJ2-1, is DTGVSQNPRHKITKRGQNVTFRCDPISEHNRLYWYRQTLGQGPEFLTYFQNEAQLEKSRLLSDRFSAERPKGSFSTLEIQRTEQGDSAMYLCASSLEAGGKGEQFFGPGTRLTVL.

This chain joins TRBV6-5 and TRBJ2-1, with 9 bases lining up with TRBD2. The CDR3 covers 16 residues. The V gene's germline CDR1 is MNHEY and CDR2 SVGAGI. With V trimmed by 2 bases and J by 9 bases, 11 bases remained unmatched. The CDR3 region is CASSYRSARGGSEQFF. CDR3 DNA sequence: TGTGCCAGCAGTTACCGCTCGGCGCGGGGGGGCTCTGAGCAGTTCTTC.

The chain has TRBV18 and TRBJ1-3; D ambiguous. The CDR3 consists of 17 residues. From germline, CDR1 is KGHSH and CDR2 LQKENI. Trimming pared 2 bases from V and 1 base from J, leaving 15 bases between. CDR3 amino acids: CASSPLPDSPSGNTIYF. CDR3 coding DNA: TGTGCCAGCTCACCATTGCCCGATTCCCCTTCTGGAAACACCATATATTTT.

This chain joins TRBV10-3 and TRBJ2-5; the D is unclear. The J call may be in error: the DNA end matches TRBJ2-7 better. Germline V gene data show CDR1 as ENHRY and CDR2 as SYGVKD. The CDR3 runs 13 residues. The CDR3 DNA reads TGTGCCATCACCGAACAGACTTCCTACGAGCAGTACTTC. Translating gives CAITEQTSYEQYF.

The chain uses TRBV10-3 and TRBJ2-3; D remains unclear. Germline-derived CDR1 and CDR2 are ENHRY and SYGVKD. Trimming removed 4 bases at V and 2 bases at J, with 16 bases between. This CDR3 region has 16 residues. The CDR3 nucleotides read TGTGCCATCAGTGGGACCGCTAATCCAATCACAGATACGCAGTATTTT. It yields the protein CAISGTANPITDTQYF.

The J gene is TRBJ2-3, the V gene TRBV5-1; D may correspond to TRBD1 or TRBD2 (5 bases each). The germline gives CDR1 SGHRS, CDR2 YFSETQ. The CDR3 is 15 amino acids. The V and J ends lost 4 bases and 2 bases respectively, with 14 bases between them. The DNA of the CDR3 is TGCGCCAGCAGCCTTACTTGGGGGTCCACAGATACGCAGTATTTT. This sequence encodes CASSLTWGSTDTQYF.

This clone came up once. CDR3 sequence (DNA): TGTGCCAGCAGCCCCCACACAGGGGACGGGGAGCTGTTTTTT. It encodes CASSPHTGDGELFF. The chain carries TRBV9 and TRBJ2-2; 7 positions agree with TRBD1. CDR3 length: 14 residues. Looked up from germline, CDR1 is SGDLS and CDR2 is YYNGEE. Trimming at V came to 4 bases and at J to 7 bases, leaving 7 bases not matched to a gene.

This chain's CDR3 is CASSEASASNQPQHF. The CDR3 region has the DNA TGTGCCAGCAGTGAAGCCTCAGCGAGCAATCAGCCCCAGCATTTT. The chain recombines TRBV6-1 with TRBJ1-5; no definite D call. CDR1 MNHNS and CDR2 SASEGT come from the germline V gene. CDR3 length: 15 amino acids. Trimming removed 0 bases from V and 1 base from J, with 7 bases in between.

A word on this clone: Other DNA variants within this sample encode the same CDR3. This chain's CDR3 is CAWSVGGGAYEQYF. CDR3 bases: TGTGCCTGGAGTGTAGGAGGGGGAGCCTACGAGCAGTACTTC. The gene calls are TRBV30 and TRBJ2-7; D is possibly TRBD1 or TRBD2 (6 bases each). Trimming pared 0 bases from V and 2 bases from J, leaving 11 bases between. The CDR3 is 14 residues long. Per germline, CDR1 GTSNPN and CDR2 SVGIG (reference sequence).

This clone appeared a few times. This chain joins TRBV6-1 and TRBJ1-5; D is ambiguous. The CDR3 extends over 15 amino acids. Trimming removed 3 bases at V and 0 bases at J, with 9 bases between. In germline, CDR1 is MNHNS, CDR2 SASEGT. The CDR3 DNA reads TGTGCCAGCAGTGACGGGATACATAGCAATCAGCCCCAGCATTTT. Translation: CASSDGIHSNQPQHF.